This T cell receptor beta chain was sequenced during a study of T cell changes during pregnancy in multiple sclerosis. The V and J ends lost 4 bases and 9 bases respectively, with 22 bases between them. Germline values: CDR1 SNHLY, CDR2 FYNNEI. The CDR3 totals 16 residues. Profiling relied on immunoSEQ multiplex PCR, and the TCRdb table lists in-frame clones only, not all of them. The data contain 75,000 to 95,000 clones, around 93% of them singletons. This sequence originates from a female donor with multiple sclerosis, enrolled in a pregnancy study. Sequencing was performed on peripheral blood, taken in the second trimester of pregnancy. The J gene is TRBJ1-3, the V gene TRBV2; D not resolved. CDR3 bases: TGTGCCAGCAGTGGGCCCGGGGTACCCGATATGGGCACCATATATTTT. Protein product: CASSGPGVPDMGTIYF.